What follows describes a single T cell receptor beta chain. Donors underwent one heparinised blood draw, 95 to 150 mL on average. This record belongs to a study of beta chain features in type 1 diabetes. The CDR3 spans 16 residues. Germline loops: CDR1 SGHTA, CDR2 FQGNSA. Trimming removed 5 bases from V and 2 bases from J; junction bases left unmatched: 8. As every portion of the isolated RNA was reverse transcribed, the sequencing read expressed TCRB transcripts. Profiled with immunoSEQ multiplex PCR; TCRdb holds only in-frame clones, not every one. The table shows around 200,000 clones, with about 13% occurring only once.

Sequenced sample: central memory CD4+ T cells from blood. The rearrangement links TRBV7-2 to TRBJ2-2; 7 bases align to TRBD1. This sequence originates from a woman aged 18-35 years in good health. The CDR3 nucleotides are TGTGCCAGCAGCCAGAGACAGGGATTAAACACCGGGGAGCTGTTTTTT. This gives the protein CASSQRQGLNTGELFF.